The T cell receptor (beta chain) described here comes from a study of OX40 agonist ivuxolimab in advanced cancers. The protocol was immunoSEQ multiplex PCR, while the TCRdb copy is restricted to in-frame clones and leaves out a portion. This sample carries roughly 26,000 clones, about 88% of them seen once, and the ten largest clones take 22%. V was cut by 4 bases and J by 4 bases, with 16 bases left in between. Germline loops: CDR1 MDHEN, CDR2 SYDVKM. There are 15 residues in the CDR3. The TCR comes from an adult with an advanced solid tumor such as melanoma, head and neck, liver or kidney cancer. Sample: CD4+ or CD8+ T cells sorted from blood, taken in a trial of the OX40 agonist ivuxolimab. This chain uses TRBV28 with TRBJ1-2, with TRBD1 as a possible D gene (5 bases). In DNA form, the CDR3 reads TGTGCCAGCAGTTCCCCGGACGGGGGGACCTATGGCTACACCTTC. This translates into CASSSPDGGTYGYTF.